This TCR beta chain was captured by sequencing in a study of patients and donors after allogeneic stem cell transplantation. There are 15 residues in the CDR3. The V gene lost 5 bases and the J gene lost 5 bases, with 19 bases spanning the gap. Looked up from germline, CDR1 is LNHDA and CDR2 is SQIVND (reference sequence). TCRdb ran MiXCR on the RT-PCR reads and lists one entry per CDR3 protein. The sample lists 57,000 or so distinct CDR3 sequences; about an eighth were seen once. The TCR originated in a human donor who was either an allogeneic HSCT recipient or a stem cell or donor lymphocyte infusion donor (not recorded which). It is not recorded whose cells these are; they may come from a transplant donor. V usage is TRBV19 and J usage is TRBJ2-7; D not resolved. The source material was blood, either unsorted or a sorted T cell fraction (not recorded which). CDR3 nucleotides: TGTGCCAGTAGTCCCCCCGTCGGACGTCAGCACGAGCAGTACTTC. It translates to CASSPPVGRQHEQYF.